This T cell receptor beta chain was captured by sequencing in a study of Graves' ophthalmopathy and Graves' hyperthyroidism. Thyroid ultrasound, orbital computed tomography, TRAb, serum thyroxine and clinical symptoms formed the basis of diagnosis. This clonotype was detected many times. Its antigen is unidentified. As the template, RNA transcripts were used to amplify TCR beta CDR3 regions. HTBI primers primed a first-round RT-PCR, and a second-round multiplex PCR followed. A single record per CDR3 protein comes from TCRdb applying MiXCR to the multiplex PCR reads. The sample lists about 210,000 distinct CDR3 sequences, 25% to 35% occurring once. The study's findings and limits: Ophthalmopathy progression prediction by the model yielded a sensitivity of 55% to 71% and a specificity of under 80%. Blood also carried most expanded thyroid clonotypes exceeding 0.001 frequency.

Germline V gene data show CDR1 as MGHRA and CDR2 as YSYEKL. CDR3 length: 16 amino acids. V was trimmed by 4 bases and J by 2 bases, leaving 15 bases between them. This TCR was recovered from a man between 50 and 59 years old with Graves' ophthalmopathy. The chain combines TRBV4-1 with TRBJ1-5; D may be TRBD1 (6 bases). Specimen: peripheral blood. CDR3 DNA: TGCGCCAGCAGCCCGAACAGGGTCTCGGGCAATCAGCCCCAGCATTTT. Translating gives CASSPNRVSGNQPQHF.